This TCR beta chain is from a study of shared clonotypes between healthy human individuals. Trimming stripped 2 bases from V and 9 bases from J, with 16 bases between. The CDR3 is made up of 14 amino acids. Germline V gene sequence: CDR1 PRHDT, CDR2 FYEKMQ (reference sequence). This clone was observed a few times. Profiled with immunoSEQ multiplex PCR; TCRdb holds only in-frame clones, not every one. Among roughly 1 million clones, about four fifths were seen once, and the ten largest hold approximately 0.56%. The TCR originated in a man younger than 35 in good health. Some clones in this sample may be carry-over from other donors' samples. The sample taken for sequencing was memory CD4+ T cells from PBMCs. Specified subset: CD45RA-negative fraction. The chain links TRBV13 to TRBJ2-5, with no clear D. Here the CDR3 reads CASSLSQKIAPQYF. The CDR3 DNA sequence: TGTGCCAGCAGCTTATCACAAAAGATAGCCCCCCAGTACTTC.